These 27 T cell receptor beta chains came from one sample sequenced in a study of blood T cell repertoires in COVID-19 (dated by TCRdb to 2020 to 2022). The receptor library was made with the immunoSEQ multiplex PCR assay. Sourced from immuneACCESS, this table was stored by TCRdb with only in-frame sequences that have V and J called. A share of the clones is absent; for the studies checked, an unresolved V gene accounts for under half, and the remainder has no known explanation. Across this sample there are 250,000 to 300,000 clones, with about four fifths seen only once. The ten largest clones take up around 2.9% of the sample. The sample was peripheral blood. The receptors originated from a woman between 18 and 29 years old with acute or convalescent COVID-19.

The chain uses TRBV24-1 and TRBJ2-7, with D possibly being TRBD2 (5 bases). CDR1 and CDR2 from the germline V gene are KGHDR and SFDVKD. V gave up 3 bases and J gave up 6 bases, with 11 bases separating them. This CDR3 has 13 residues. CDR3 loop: CATSDPTRGEQYF. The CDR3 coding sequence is TGTGCCACCAGTGATCCCACTCGGGGCGAGCAGTACTTC.

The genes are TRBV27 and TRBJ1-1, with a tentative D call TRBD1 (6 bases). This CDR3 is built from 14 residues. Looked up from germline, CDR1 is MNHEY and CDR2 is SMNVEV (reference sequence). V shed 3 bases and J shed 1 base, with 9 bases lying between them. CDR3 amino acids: CASSFLGANTEAFF. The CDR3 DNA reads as TGTGCCAGCAGTTTTTTGGGGGCGAACACTGAAGCTTTCTTT.

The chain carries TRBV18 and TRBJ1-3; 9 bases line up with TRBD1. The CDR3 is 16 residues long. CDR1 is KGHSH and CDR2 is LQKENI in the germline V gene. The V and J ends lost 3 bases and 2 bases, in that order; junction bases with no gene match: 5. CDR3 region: CASSPGTGLAGNTIYF. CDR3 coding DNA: TGTGCCAGCTCACCTGGGACAGGGCTCGCTGGAAACACCATATATTTT.

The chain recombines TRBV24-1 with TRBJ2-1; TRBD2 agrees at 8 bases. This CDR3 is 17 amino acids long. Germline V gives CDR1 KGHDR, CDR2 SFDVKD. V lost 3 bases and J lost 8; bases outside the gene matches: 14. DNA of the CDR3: TGTGCCACCAGTGATCCGAACGCCGGGACTAGTTCCCATGAGCAGTTCTTC. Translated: CATSDPNAGTSSHEQFF.

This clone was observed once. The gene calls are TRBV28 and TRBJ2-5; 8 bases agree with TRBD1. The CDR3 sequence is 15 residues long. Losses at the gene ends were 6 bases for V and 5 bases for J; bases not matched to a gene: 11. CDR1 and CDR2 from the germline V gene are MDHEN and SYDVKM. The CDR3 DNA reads TGTGCCAGCAGCCCCCCGGACAGGGAGTCGGAGACCCAGTACTTC. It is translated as CASSPPDRESETQYF.

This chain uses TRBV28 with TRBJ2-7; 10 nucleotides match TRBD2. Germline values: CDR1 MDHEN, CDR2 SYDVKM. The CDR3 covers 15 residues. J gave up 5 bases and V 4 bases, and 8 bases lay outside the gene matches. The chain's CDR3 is CASSSSGSMPDEQYF. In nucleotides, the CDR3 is TGTGCCAGCAGTTCTAGCGGGAGTATGCCCGACGAGCAGTACTTC.

CDR3 sequence (DNA): TGTGCCAGCAGTTCCCCCAGAGGGGGCTTTTATGAAGAGACCCAGTACTTC. Its translation is CASSSPRGGFYEETQYF. This chain connects TRBV6-2 or TRBV6-3 to TRBJ2-5, with TRBD1 matching over 7 bases. This CDR3 is built from 17 residues. V lost 4 bases and J lost 3; bases outside the gene matches: 14. CDR1 MNHEY and CDR2 SVGEGT come from the germline V gene.

The CDR3 nucleotides are TGTGCCAGCAGGGTTTGGAGGGAACCCGAGCAGTACTTC. This translates into CASRVWREPEQYF. The rearrangement links TRBV2 to TRBJ2-7, with a tentative D call TRBD2 (6 bases). Germline V gives CDR1 SNHLY, CDR2 FYNNEI. The V end was cut by 6 bases, the J end by 6 bases, with 15 bases between. CDR3 size: 13 residues. Drawing the rest from reference TRBV2 and TRBJ2-7, the complete variable domain is EPEVTQTPSHQVTQMGQEVILRCVPISNHLYFYWYRQILGQKVEFLVSFYNNEISEKSEIFDDQFSVERPDGSNFTLKIRSTKLEDSAMYFCASRVWREPEQYFGPGTRLTVT.

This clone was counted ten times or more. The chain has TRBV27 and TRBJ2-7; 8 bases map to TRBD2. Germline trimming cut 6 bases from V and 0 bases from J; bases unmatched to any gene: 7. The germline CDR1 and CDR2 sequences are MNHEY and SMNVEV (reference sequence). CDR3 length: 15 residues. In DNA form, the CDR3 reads TGTGCCAGCAGCCGCAGGAGCGGGAGCTCCTACGAGCAGTACTTC. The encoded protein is CASSRRSGSSYEQYF.

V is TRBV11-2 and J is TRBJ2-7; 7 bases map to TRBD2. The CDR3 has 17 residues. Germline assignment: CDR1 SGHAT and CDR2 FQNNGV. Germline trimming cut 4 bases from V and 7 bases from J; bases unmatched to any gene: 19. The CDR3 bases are TGTGCCAGCAGCTCCCTCGGGCGGGAGACCACTGGGTGGGAGCAGTACTTC. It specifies CASSSLGRETTGWEQYF.

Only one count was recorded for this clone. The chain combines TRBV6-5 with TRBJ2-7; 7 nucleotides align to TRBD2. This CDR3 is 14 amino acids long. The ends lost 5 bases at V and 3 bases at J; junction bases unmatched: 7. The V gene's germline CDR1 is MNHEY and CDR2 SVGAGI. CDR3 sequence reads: CASSPKRDSYEQYF. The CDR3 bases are TGTGCCAGCAGTCCCAAGCGGGATAGCTACGAGCAGTACTTC.

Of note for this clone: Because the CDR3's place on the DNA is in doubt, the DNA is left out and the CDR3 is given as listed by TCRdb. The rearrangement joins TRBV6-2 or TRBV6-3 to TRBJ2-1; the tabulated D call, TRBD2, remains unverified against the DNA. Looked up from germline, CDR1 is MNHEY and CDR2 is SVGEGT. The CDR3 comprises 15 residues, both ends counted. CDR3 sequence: CASSPVGVGIPHLVF.

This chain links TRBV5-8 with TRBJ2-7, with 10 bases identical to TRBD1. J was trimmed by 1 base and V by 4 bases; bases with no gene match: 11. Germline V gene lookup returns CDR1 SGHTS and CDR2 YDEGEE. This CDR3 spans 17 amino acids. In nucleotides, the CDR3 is TGTGCCAGCAGCGCCGGCCGACAGGGGGCGGTTTCCTACGAGCAGTACTTC. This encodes CASSAGRQGAVSYEQYF.

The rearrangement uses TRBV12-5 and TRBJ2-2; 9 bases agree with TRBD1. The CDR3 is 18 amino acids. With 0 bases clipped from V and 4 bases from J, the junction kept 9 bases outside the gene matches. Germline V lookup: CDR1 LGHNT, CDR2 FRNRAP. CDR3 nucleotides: TGTGCTAGTGGTTTGGTACAGGGACAGGGTCGGGGCACCGGGGAGCTGTTTTTT. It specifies CASGLVQGQGRGTGELFF.

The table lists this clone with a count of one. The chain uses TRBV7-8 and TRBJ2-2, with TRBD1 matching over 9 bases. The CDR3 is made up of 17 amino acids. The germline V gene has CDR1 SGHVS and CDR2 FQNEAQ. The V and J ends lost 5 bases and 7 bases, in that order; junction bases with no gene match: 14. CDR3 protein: CASSQPGTGLTDGELFF. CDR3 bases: TGTGCCAGCAGCCAGCCGGGGACAGGGTTGACGGACGGGGAGCTGTTTTTT.

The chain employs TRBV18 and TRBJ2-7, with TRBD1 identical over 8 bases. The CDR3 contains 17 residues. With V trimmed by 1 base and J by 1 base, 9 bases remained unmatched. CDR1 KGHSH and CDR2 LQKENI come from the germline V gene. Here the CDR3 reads CASSPRGQGLRSYEQYF. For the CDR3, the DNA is TGTGCCAGCTCACCACGCGGACAGGGACTCCGGTCCTACGAGCAGTACTTC.

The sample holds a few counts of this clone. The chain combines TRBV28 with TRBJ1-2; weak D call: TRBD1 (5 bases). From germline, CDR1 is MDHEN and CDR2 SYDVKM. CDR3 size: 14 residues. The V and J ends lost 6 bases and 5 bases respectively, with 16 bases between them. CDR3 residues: CASRLTTGGYGYTF. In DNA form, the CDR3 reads TGTGCCAGCAGACTCACGACCGGGGGTTATGGCTACACCTTC.

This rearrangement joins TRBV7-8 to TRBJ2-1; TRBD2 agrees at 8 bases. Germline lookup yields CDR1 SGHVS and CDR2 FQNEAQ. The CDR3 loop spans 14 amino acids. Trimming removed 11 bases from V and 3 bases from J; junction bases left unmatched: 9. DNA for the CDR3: TGTGCCTCGCTACCGGGGGGGAGCTACAATGAGCAGTTCTTC. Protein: CASLPGGSYNEQFF.

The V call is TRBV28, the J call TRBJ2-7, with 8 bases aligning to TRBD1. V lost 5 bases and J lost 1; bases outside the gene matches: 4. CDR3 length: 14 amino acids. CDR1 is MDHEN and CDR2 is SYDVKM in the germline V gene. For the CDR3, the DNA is TGTGCCAGCAGTACCAGGACAGGGTCCTACGAGCAGTACTTC. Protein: CASSTRTGSYEQYF.

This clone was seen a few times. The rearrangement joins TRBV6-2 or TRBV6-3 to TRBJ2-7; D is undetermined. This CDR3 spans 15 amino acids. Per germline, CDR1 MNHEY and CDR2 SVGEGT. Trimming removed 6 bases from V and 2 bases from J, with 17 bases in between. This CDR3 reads CASSLESGRPYEQYF. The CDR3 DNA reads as TGTGCCAGCAGCCTTGAATCGGGTCGGCCCTACGAGCAGTACTTC.

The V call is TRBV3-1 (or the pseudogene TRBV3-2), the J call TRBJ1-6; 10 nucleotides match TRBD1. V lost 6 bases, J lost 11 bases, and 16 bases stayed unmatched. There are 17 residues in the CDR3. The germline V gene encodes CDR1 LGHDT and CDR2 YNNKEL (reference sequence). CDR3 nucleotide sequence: TGTGCCAGCAGGCCCCCGAAAACCGGGACAGGGGTGCCACCCCTCCACTTT. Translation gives CASRPPKTGTGVPPLHF.

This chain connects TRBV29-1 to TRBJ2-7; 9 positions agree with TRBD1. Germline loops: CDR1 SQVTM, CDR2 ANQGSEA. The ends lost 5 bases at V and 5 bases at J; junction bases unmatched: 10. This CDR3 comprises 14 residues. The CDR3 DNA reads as TGCAGCGTTAGGGGACAGGGCCTCTCAGACGAGCAGTACTTC. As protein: CSVRGQGLSDEQYF.

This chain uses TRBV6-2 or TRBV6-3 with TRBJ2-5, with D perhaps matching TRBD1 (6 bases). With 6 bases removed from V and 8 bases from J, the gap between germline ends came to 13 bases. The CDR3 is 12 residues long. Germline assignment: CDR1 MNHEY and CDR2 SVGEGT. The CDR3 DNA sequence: TGTGCCAGCAGCATTAACAGGGACACCCAGTACTTC. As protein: CASSINRDTQYF.

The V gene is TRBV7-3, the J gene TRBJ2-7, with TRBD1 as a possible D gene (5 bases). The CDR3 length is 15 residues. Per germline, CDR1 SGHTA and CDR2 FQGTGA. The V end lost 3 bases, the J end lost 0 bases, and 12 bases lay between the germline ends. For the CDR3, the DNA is TGTGCCAGCAGCTTTATGTCAGGGAACTCCTACGAGCAGTACTTC. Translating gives CASSFMSGNSYEQYF.

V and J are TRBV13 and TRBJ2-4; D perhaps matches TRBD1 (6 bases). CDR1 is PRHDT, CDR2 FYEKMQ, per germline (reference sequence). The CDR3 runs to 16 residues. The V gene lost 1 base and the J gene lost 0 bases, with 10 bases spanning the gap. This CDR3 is CASSLVGTRAKNIQYF. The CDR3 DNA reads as TGTGCCAGCAGCTTAGTCGGGACACGAGCCAAAAACATTCAGTACTTC.

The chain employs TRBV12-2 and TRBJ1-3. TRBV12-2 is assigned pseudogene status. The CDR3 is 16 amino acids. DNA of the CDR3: TGTGCAAGTCGCTTAGTGGAGTCGAGCTCTGGAAACACCATATATTTT. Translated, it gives CASRLVESSSGNTIYF.

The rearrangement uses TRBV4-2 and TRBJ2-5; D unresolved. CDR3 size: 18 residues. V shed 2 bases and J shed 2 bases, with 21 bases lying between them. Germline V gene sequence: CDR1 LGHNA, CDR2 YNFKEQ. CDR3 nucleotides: TGTGCCAGCAGCCAAAAACCGAGTCAATCTGCGCCACAAGAGACCCAGTACTTC. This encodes CASSQKPSQSAPQETQYF.